These T cell receptor beta chains were read from a single sample in a study of blood T cell repertoires in COVID-19. Clones were read by immunoSEQ multiplex PCR, and TCRdb kept only the in-frame ones, dropping some. The sample shows more than 85,000 clones, approximately 82% of them seen only once. The sequenced sample was peripheral blood. These receptor sequences come from a woman of 80 years or more with active or convalescent COVID-19. Both conserved end residues are part of each CDR3. Each record gives: clone size, D gene, J gene, V gene, CDR3 DNA, CDR3 protein. D genes are given only for firm matches. Clone size, where shown, is once, few, many, or a class for clones that have expanded.

clone_size: -
d_call: TRBD1
j_call: TRBJ2-3
v_call: TRBV4-1
cdr3_nt: TGCGCCAGCAGCTACACGAAGACAGGGGCCGGTGCAGATACGCAGTATTTT
cdr3_aa: CASSYTKTGAGADTQYF

clone_size: -
d_call: -
j_call: TRBJ1-1
v_call: TRBV5-4
cdr3_nt: TGTGCCAGCAGCCCAACTACTGACACTGAAGCTTTCTTT
cdr3_aa: CASSPTTDTEAFF

clone_size: -
d_call: TRBD1
j_call: TRBJ1-4
v_call: TRBV19
cdr3_nt: TGTGCCAGCAAGGGACAGGGGTATGAAAAACTGTTTTTT
cdr3_aa: CASKGQGYEKLFF

clone_size: -
d_call: TRBD1
j_call: TRBJ2-7
v_call: TRBV29-1
cdr3_nt: TGCAGCGTCGTGGGACAGGGGGCCAACGAGCAGTACTTC
cdr3_aa: CSVVGQGANEQYF

clone_size: few
d_call: -
j_call: TRBJ1-5
v_call: TRBV27
cdr3_nt: TGTGCCAGCAAGGTCAGGTCCTCCCTCAGCAATCAGCCCCAGCATTTT
cdr3_aa: CASKVRSSLSNQPQHF

clone_size: -
d_call: -
j_call: TRBJ1-3
v_call: TRBV28
cdr3_nt: TGTGCCAGCAGGGACCACCTATGGGGGGGGCCACTCTCTGGAAACACCATATATTTT
cdr3_aa: CASRDHLWGGPLSGNTIYF

clone_size: -
d_call: TRBD2
j_call: TRBJ2-2
v_call: TRBV3-1/TRBV3-2
cdr3_nt: TGTGCCAGCAGCCAAGATGCACTAGCGGGAGGGAGAGGGGAGCTGTTTTTT
cdr3_aa: CASSQDALAGGRGELFF

clone_size: -
d_call: TRBD1
j_call: TRBJ1-1
v_call: TRBV10-3
cdr3_nt: TGTGCCATCAGGAAGCAGGGGGCGGAAACTGAAGCTTTCTTT
cdr3_aa: CAIRKQGAETEAFF

clone_size: few
d_call: TRBD1
j_call: TRBJ1-1
v_call: TRBV14
cdr3_nt: TGTGCCAGCAGCCAACGGACAGGGAGCACTGAAGCTTTCTTT
cdr3_aa: CASSQRTGSTEAFF

clone_size: -
d_call: -
j_call: TRBJ1-2
v_call: TRBV25-1
cdr3_nt: TGTGCCAGCAGTGAATGGGGCGGGAATTCTAACTATGGCTACACCTTC
cdr3_aa: CASSEWGGNSNYGYTF

clone_size: -
d_call: TRBD1
j_call: TRBJ1-5
v_call: TRBV5-1
cdr3_nt: TGCGCCAGCAGCGCGTCCGGGACAGGGGGCAATCAGCCCCAGCATTTT
cdr3_aa: CASSASGTGGNQPQHF

clone_size: -
d_call: TRBD1
j_call: TRBJ2-5
v_call: TRBV6-5
cdr3_nt: TGTGCCAGCAGGCCAGGGACAGGGGGCTTGGAGACCCAGTACTTC
cdr3_aa: CASRPGTGGLETQYF

clone_size: few
d_call: TRBD2
j_call: TRBJ2-1
v_call: TRBV11-2
cdr3_nt: TGTGCCAGCAAGGCTAGCGGACTCAATGAGCAGTTCTTC
cdr3_aa: CASKASGLNEQFF

clone_size: -
d_call: TRBD2
j_call: TRBJ2-2
v_call: TRBV10-3
cdr3_nt: TGTGCCATCAGTGTTAGGCTAGCGGGAGAAGGAACCGGGGAGCTGTTTTTT
cdr3_aa: CAISVRLAGEGTGELFF

clone_size: -
d_call: -
j_call: TRBJ1-2
v_call: TRBV19
cdr3_nt: TGTGCCAGTAGTGTACATAACTATGGCTACACCTTC
cdr3_aa: CASSVHNYGYTF

clone_size: many
d_call: TRBD1
j_call: TRBJ1-1
v_call: TRBV4-2
cdr3_nt: TGTGCCAGCAGCCAGGCTCCGGGACAGATCATGAACACTGAAGCTTTCTTT
cdr3_aa: CASSQAPGQIMNTEAFF

clone_size: -
d_call: TRBD2
j_call: TRBJ2-2
v_call: TRBV18
cdr3_nt: TGTGCCAGCTCACCAGGACTAGCGGGAGGTCCCGGGGAGCTGTTTTTT
cdr3_aa: CASSPGLAGGPGELFF

clone_size: -
d_call: -
j_call: TRBJ1-1
v_call: TRBV5-1
cdr3_nt: TGCGCCAGCAGCTTGGACAGGGTAGGGACTGAAGCTTTCTTT
cdr3_aa: CASSLDRVGTEAFF

clone_size: once
d_call: TRBD1
j_call: TRBJ1-1
v_call: TRBV5-1
cdr3_nt: TGCGCCAGCAGCACCCGGACAGGGGAGACTGAAGCTTTCTTT
cdr3_aa: CASSTRTGETEAFF

clone_size: -
d_call: -
j_call: TRBJ1-1
v_call: TRBV7-9
cdr3_nt: TGTGCCAGCAGCTTAGTTGCCAGGGAGAACACTGAAGCTTTCTTT
cdr3_aa: CASSLVARENTEAFF

clone_size: -
d_call: TRBD1
j_call: TRBJ2-7
v_call: TRBV6-5
cdr3_nt: TGTGCCAGCAGTGACTCGGGACAGTCCTACGAGCAGTACTTC
cdr3_aa: CASSDSGQSYEQYF

clone_size: -
d_call: TRBD2
j_call: TRBJ2-1
v_call: TRBV9
cdr3_nt: TGTGCCAGCACCGGCCAGGGGAGCGGGAGTCGCAATGAGCAGTTCTTC
cdr3_aa: CASTGQGSGSRNEQFF

clone_size: -
d_call: -
j_call: TRBJ2-3
v_call: TRBV7-3
cdr3_nt: TGTGCCAGCAGCTTAACATCAGGGGGGCCTAGCGGGACGCAGTATTTT
cdr3_aa: CASSLTSGGPSGTQYF

clone_size: -
d_call: -
j_call: TRBJ2-1
v_call: TRBV19
cdr3_nt: TGTGCCAGTAGTGGAGGTAGGGTCCTCGACTACAATGAGCAGTTCTTC
cdr3_aa: CASSGGRVLDYNEQFF

clone_size: -
d_call: -
j_call: TRBJ2-3
v_call: TRBV28
cdr3_nt: TGTGCCAGCAGTTTATGGGGCGGAGGGAACACAGATACGCAGTATTTT
cdr3_aa: CASSLWGGGNTDTQYF

clone_size: -
d_call: TRBD2
j_call: TRBJ2-3
v_call: TRBV7-9
cdr3_nt: TGTGCCAGCAGCTTAAAGCGGGGGAGGGATACGCAGTATTTT
cdr3_aa: CASSLKRGRDTQYF

clone_size: few
d_call: -
j_call: TRBJ2-7
v_call: TRBV18
cdr3_nt: TGTGCCAGCTCACTACAGGACGGTTACGAGCAGTACTTC
cdr3_aa: CASSLQDGYEQYF

clone_size: -
d_call: TRBD2
j_call: TRBJ2-1
v_call: TRBV10-3
cdr3_nt: TGTGCCATCAATCCGGGACTAGCGGGAGTCAATGAGCAGTTCTTC
cdr3_aa: CAINPGLAGVNEQFF

clone_size: once
d_call: TRBD1
j_call: TRBJ2-7
v_call: TRBV2
cdr3_nt: TGTGCCAGCGAAGGGAGCAGGGGGAACTACGAGCAGTACTTC
cdr3_aa: CASEGSRGNYEQYF

clone_size: -
d_call: -
j_call: TRBJ2-7
v_call: TRBV27
cdr3_nt: TGTGCCAGCAGTCTCCTGGGCTCCGACGAGCAGTACTTC
cdr3_aa: CASSLLGSDEQYF

clone_size: -
d_call: -
j_call: TRBJ1-2
v_call: TRBV9
cdr3_nt: TGTGCCAGCAGAGACACCTATGGCTACACCTTC
cdr3_aa: CASRDTYGYTF

clone_size: few
d_call: -
j_call: TRBJ1-1
v_call: TRBV5-1
cdr3_nt: TGCGCCAGCAGCTTGGGGCAGGGCCAGGGCACTGAAGCTTTCTTT
cdr3_aa: CASSLGQGQGTEAFF

clone_size: -
d_call: TRBD1
j_call: TRBJ1-5
v_call: TRBV5-8
cdr3_nt: TGTGCCAGCAGCTGGGACAGACTCAATCAGCCCCAGCATTTT
cdr3_aa: CASSWDRLNQPQHF

clone_size: -
d_call: -
j_call: TRBJ2-2
v_call: TRBV3-1/TRBV3-2
cdr3_nt: TGTGCCAGCAGCCAACTCTCTAGTACCGGGGAGCTGTTTTTT
cdr3_aa: CASSQLSSTGELFF

clone_size: -
d_call: -
j_call: TRBJ2-1
v_call: TRBV7-3
cdr3_nt: TGTGCCAGCAGCTCATGGAGCTCCTACAATGAGCAGTTCTTC
cdr3_aa: CASSSWSSYNEQFF

clone_size: -
d_call: TRBD2
j_call: TRBJ2-7
v_call: TRBV6-2/TRBV6-3
cdr3_nt: TGTGCCAGCAGCCCTCCCCCGACTAGCAGCTCCTACGAGCAGTACTTC
cdr3_aa: CASSPPPTSSSYEQYF

clone_size: -
d_call: TRBD1
j_call: TRBJ2-1
v_call: TRBV6-5
cdr3_nt: TGTGCCAGCATCTGGGACAGCCCCTACAATGAGCAGTTCTTC
cdr3_aa: CASIWDSPYNEQFF

clone_size: -
d_call: TRBD2
j_call: TRBJ2-5
v_call: TRBV5-1
cdr3_nt: TGCGCCAGCAGCTTGAGTCTAGCGGGCCAAGAGACCCAGTACTTC
cdr3_aa: CASSLSLAGQETQYF

clone_size: -
d_call: TRBD1
j_call: TRBJ2-3
v_call: TRBV24-1
cdr3_nt: TGTGCCACCAGTGAACCGACAGGGGTGGATACAGATACGCAGTATTTT
cdr3_aa: CATSEPTGVDTDTQYF

clone_size: -
d_call: -
j_call: TRBJ2-2
v_call: TRBV7-9
cdr3_nt: TGTGCCAGCAGCTTGCAGGGGCTCGTCACCGGGGAGCTGTTTTTT
cdr3_aa: CASSLQGLVTGELFF